One TCR beta chain is described in this entry. Together with a sample-barcoded 5' primer, a J-beta primer mix was included in a second PCR lasting about 6 to 11 cycles. MiXCR was run by TCRdb on the 5' RACE reads, yielding one entry per CDR3 protein. The sample yields roughly 1,300,000 distinct CDR3 sequences, 59% seen once. Germline values: CDR1 DFQATT, CDR2 SNEGSKA (reference sequence). This CDR3 is 11 amino acids long. This sample was included in a study of blood T cells in healthy people across ages. The receptor's source is a man younger than 30 in good health. The sample comprised blood. The chain is built from TRBV20-1 and TRBJ2-7, with no clear D. Gene TRBJ2-5 matches the end of the DNA better, so the J call may be wrong. The DNA of the CDR3 is TGCAGTGCTAGTAGGGTGGCGACCCAGTACTTC. It is translated as CSASRVATQYF.